The 8 T cell receptor beta chains given below trace back to one sample, sequenced in a study of identifying expanded T cells in peripheral blood. Only in-frame clones appear in the TCRdb table, and some are missing; sequencing was by immunoSEQ multiplex PCR. The sample includes approximately 81,000 clones, around 84% of them seen just once. The sample comprised blood. Receptors originate from a person aged 18 to 75 in good health.

The J gene is TRBJ1-4, the V gene TRBV6-1, with 7 bases that match TRBD1. After removal of 6 bases from V and 4 bases from J, the junction contained 5 bases not matched to a gene. The germline CDR1 and CDR2 sequences are MNHNS and SASEGT. The CDR3 consists of 14 residues. CDR3 sequence (DNA): TGTGCCAGCAGCGGGACAGCTGATAATGAAAAACTGTTTTTT. This sequence encodes CASSGTADNEKLFF.

The chain couples TRBV6-5 to TRBJ2-5; D not resolved. CDR3 length: 13 amino acids. Germline assignment: CDR1 MNHEY and CDR2 SVGAGI. The V gene lost 5 bases and the J gene lost 7 bases, with 14 bases spanning the gap. CDR3 DNA sequence: TGTGCCAGCAGTCTGGGTCAAACGGCGACCCAGTACTTC. Translating it yields CASSLGQTATQYF.

The genes are TRBV4-3 and TRBJ1-2, with TRBD1 as a possible D gene (5 bases). The CDR3 has 15 residues. V shed 5 bases and J shed 4 bases, with 17 bases lying between them. Germline loops: CDR1 LGHNA, CDR2 YSLEER. CDR3 nucleotide sequence: TGCGCCAGCAGCTACTCCTTGGAGGGGAGCTATGGCTACACCTTC. Translating it yields CASSYSLEGSYGYTF.

The rearrangement joins TRBV18 to TRBJ2-4; D perhaps matches TRBD2 (5 bases). CDR1 and CDR2 (germline): KGHSH, LQKENI. This CDR3 has 14 amino acids. Between the trimmed V and J ends, which lost 6 bases and 3 bases, there was a span of 12 bases. DNA for the CDR3: TGTGCCAGCTCCCTCCGGGAAGGCAAAAACATTCAGTACTTC. Its translation: CASSLREGKNIQYF.

The chain recombines TRBV7-3 with TRBJ2-2, with a weak D call TRBD2 (5 bases). V lost 6 bases, J lost 1 base, and 9 bases lay in between. Per the germline V gene, CDR1 is SGHTA and CDR2 is FQGTGA. The CDR3 is made up of 14 amino acids. The CDR3 loop reads CASSTSGNTGELFF. The CDR3 bases are TGTGCCAGCAGTACGAGCGGGAACACCGGGGAGCTGTTTTTT.

J is TRBJ2-6 and V is TRBV2; 8 bases align to TRBD1. The CDR3 sequence is 15 residues long. The germline gives CDR1 SNHLY, CDR2 FYNNEI. V was pared by 7 bases and J by 2 bases, with 4 bases of the junction left unmatched. The CDR3 here is CASTPGGTGANVLTF. CDR3 coding DNA: TGTGCCAGCACCCCAGGGGGCACTGGGGCCAACGTCCTGACTTTC.

This clone was observed a handful of times. The rearrangement links TRBV27 to TRBJ2-1; the match to TRBD1 covers 9 bases. V lost 0 bases, J lost 8 bases, and 5 bases stayed unmatched. CDR3 length equals 15 residues. Germline V gene sequence: CDR1 MNHEY, CDR2 SMNVEV (reference sequence). The CDR3 loop is CASSLSGTGFDEQFF. The CDR3, as DNA: TGTGCCAGCAGTTTATCGGGGACAGGGTTCGATGAGCAGTTCTTC.

The V call is TRBV6-6, the J call TRBJ1-2, with 7 bases fitting TRBD1. Germline CDR1 MNHNY, CDR2 SVGAGI (reference sequence). CDR3 size: 11 residues. V lost 10 bases, J lost 7 bases, and 6 bases stayed unmatched. The CDR3 sequence is CAIGQVGGYTF. CDR3 in DNA: TGTGCCATCGGACAGGTTGGTGGCTACACCTTC.